The 24 T cell receptor beta chains presented below share a single source sample, sequenced in a study of OX40 agonist ivuxolimab in advanced cancers. The assay was immunoSEQ multiplex PCR, and TCRdb's table has in-frame clones only and misses some. The sample holds around 95,000 clones, around 90% seen once. This sample comprised CD4+ or CD8+ T cells sorted from blood, obtained in a trial of the OX40 agonist ivuxolimab. The receptors stem from an adult with an advanced solid tumor such as melanoma, head and neck, liver or kidney cancer.

This chain connects TRBV4-2 to TRBJ2-1; TRBD2 agrees at 11 bases. CDR3 size: 16 residues. V dropped 0 bases and J dropped 12; count of bases not matched to a gene: 10. Looked up from germline, CDR1 is LGHNA and CDR2 is YNFKEQ. CDR3 sequence reads: CASSQDLAGGPTSQFF. The CDR3, as DNA: TGTGCCAGCAGCCAAGATTTAGCGGGAGGGCCTACTTCGCAGTTCTTC.

V is TRBV7-9 and J is TRBJ2-2, with 7 bases identical to TRBD2. The CDR3 runs to 14 residues. J was trimmed by 10 bases and V by 2 bases; bases with no gene match: 7. From germline, CDR1 is SEHNR and CDR2 FQNEAQ (reference sequence). The CDR3 coding sequence is TGTGCCAGCAGCTTAACGGCGGGAGAGGTGGAGCTGTTTTTT. This translates into CASSLTAGEVELFF.

This sequence joins TRBV27 and TRBJ2-1; the match to TRBD1 covers 7 bases. Germline CDR1 and CDR2: MNHEY and SMNVEV (reference sequence). After removal of 8 bases from V and 5 bases from J, the junction contained 6 bases not matched to a gene. The CDR3 is 13 amino acids. This CDR3 is CASQPQGNNEQFF. The CDR3 nucleotides read TGTGCCAGCCAGCCACAGGGGAACAATGAGCAGTTCTTC.

The chain combines TRBV4-2 with TRBJ1-2; tentative D call: TRBD1 (5 bases). The CDR3 loop spans 14 amino acids. The ends were cut back, 5 bases at V and 6 bases at J, with 16 bases in the middle. Germline loops: CDR1 LGHNA, CDR2 YNFKEQ. CDR3 sequence: CASSLVGGLDGYTF. The CDR3 DNA is TGTGCCAGCAGCTTGGTCGGGGGTTTAGATGGCTACACCTTC.

The V gene is TRBV5-1, the J gene TRBJ2-1; 12 bases agree with TRBD2. The CDR3 length is 16 residues. V lost 3 bases, J lost 8 bases, and 9 bases stayed unmatched. Germline V gives CDR1 SGHRS, CDR2 YFSETQ. This chain's CDR3 is CASSSPRASGRDEQFF. The CDR3 region has the DNA TGCGCCAGCAGCTCCCCCCGGGCTAGCGGGAGGGATGAGCAGTTCTTC. Full variable domain (missing parts from reference TRBV5-1 and TRBJ2-1): KAGVTQTPRYLIKTRGQQVTLSCSPISGHRSVSWYQQTPGQGLQFLFEYFSETQRNKGNFPGRFSGRQFSNSRSEMNVSTLELGDSALYLCASSSPRASGRDEQFFGPGTRLTVL.

The chain is built from TRBV6-1 and TRBJ2-3, with TRBD2 matching over 10 bases. The length of the CDR3 is 18 residues. V shed 4 bases, J shed 1 base, and the junction held 11 bases outside the gene matches. The germline V gene encodes CDR1 MNHNS and CDR2 SASEGT. CDR3 DNA: TGTGCCAGCAGTGCATTTAGCGGGAGGTCCCTCCGCACAGATACGCAGTATTTT. Amino acids: CASSAFSGRSLRTDTQYF.

This chain connects TRBV6-6 to TRBJ2-7, with D perhaps matching TRBD1 or TRBD2 (5 bases each). From germline, CDR1 is MNHNY and CDR2 SVGAGI (reference sequence). Trimming stripped 6 bases from V and 0 bases from J, with 12 bases between. The CDR3 totals 14 residues. Written as DNA, the CDR3 is TGTGCCAGCAGACCCGGGACGGACTCCTACGAGCAGTACTTC. Translating it yields CASRPGTDSYEQYF.

This chain links TRBV7-9 with TRBJ2-1; D remains ambiguous. Germline V gene data show CDR1 as SEHNR and CDR2 as FQNEAQ (reference sequence). CDR3 size: 13 residues. Trimming took 0 bases from V and 11 from J, leaving 11 bases between them. The CDR3 DNA reads TGTGCCAGCAGCTTAGCGGAGCCAGGTCAGCAGTTCTTC. Translation: CASSLAEPGQQFF. Together with reference TRBV7-9 and TRBJ2-1, the CDR3 gives the full variable domain: DTGVSQNPRHKITKRGQNVTFRCDPISEHNRLYWYRQTLGQGPEFLTYFQNEAQLEKSRLLSDRFSAERPKGSFSTLEIQRTEQGDSAMYLCASSLAEPGQQFFGPGTRLTVL.

The chain links TRBV30 to TRBJ2-7; 12 bases match TRBD1. The germline gives CDR1 GTSNPN, CDR2 SVGIG (reference sequence). Trimming cost V 3 bases and J 5 bases; bases outside gene matches: 5. This CDR3 is 14 amino acids long. In DNA form, the CDR3 reads TGTGCCTGGAGGCGCGGGACAGGGGGCGACGAGCAGTACTTC. It codes for CAWRRGTGGDEQYF.

V is TRBV15 and J is TRBJ1-1; no firm D call. With 0 bases removed from V and 2 bases from J, the gap between germline ends came to 13 bases. The germline CDR1 and CDR2 sequences are LNHNV and YYDKDF (reference sequence). This CDR3 has 16 amino acids. This CDR3 reads CATSRDGRFSNTEAFF. DNA of the CDR3: TGTGCCACCAGCAGAGATGGCCGTTTTAGTAACACTGAAGCTTTCTTT.

To note about this clone: This sample includes further DNA sequences coding for the same CDR3. The CDR3 DNA sequence: TGTGCCAGCAGCTTAGTCCAGAACACTGAAGCTTTCTTT. Translating gives CASSLVQNTEAFF. The chain couples TRBV7-9 to TRBJ1-1, with D unresolved. The V end was cut by 1 base, the J end by 1 base, with 4 bases between. Germline V CDR1 and CDR2: SEHNR, FQNEAQ (reference sequence). The CDR3 runs 13 residues.

The gene calls are TRBV6-5 and TRBJ2-7; no firm D call. Looked up from germline, CDR1 is MNHEY and CDR2 is SVGAGI. This CDR3 spans 13 amino acids. Trimming cost V 2 bases and J 1 base, with 6 bases left between them. The chain's CDR3 is CASSYGLSYEQYF. In nucleotides, the CDR3 is TGTGCCAGCAGTTACGGGTTATCCTACGAGCAGTACTTC.

This clone appeared a single time. The chain recombines TRBV6-1 with TRBJ1-6, with TRBD1 identical over 7 bases. Trimming at V came to 7 bases and at J to 7 bases, leaving 7 bases not matched to a gene. Germline V gives CDR1 MNHNS, CDR2 SASEGT. The CDR3 is made up of 14 amino acids. The DNA of the CDR3 is TGTGCCAGCATGGCCGGGACAGTAAATTCACCCCTCCACTTT. It codes for CASMAGTVNSPLHF.

Remarks on this clone: Other DNA sequences from this sample encode an identical CDR3 as well. The chain couples TRBV11-2 to TRBJ2-7; no firm D call. V was cut by 1 base and J by 6 bases, with 4 bases left in between. The CDR3 loop spans 11 amino acids. The germline gives CDR1 SGHAT, CDR2 FQNNGV. The DNA for the CDR3 is TGTGCCAGCAGCTTAGGTCGCGAGCAGTACTTC. Amino acids: CASSLGREQYF. Full variable domain (outside the CDR3, taken from reference TRBV11-2 and TRBJ2-7): EAGVAQSPRYKIIEKRQSVAFWCNPISGHATLYWYQQILGQGPKLLIQFQNNGVVDDSQLPKDRFSAERLKGVDSTLKIQPAKLEDSAVYLCASSLGREQYFGPGTRLTVT.

This chain uses TRBV19 with TRBJ2-2; 9 bases match TRBD2. Germline V gene sequence: CDR1 LNHDA, CDR2 SQIVND (reference sequence). The CDR3 is made up of 16 amino acids. V shed 7 bases, J shed 2 bases, and the junction held 8 bases outside the gene matches. The chain's CDR3 is CASIGPGTSNTGELFF. DNA of the CDR3: TGTGCCAGTATCGGGCCCGGGACTAGCAACACCGGGGAGCTGTTTTTT.

The chain has TRBV7-9 and TRBJ2-3; D remains ambiguous. The CDR3 is 15 amino acids. CDR1 and CDR2 from the germline V gene are SEHNR and FQNEAQ (reference sequence). Trimming left V 8 bases short and J 2 bases short, with 17 bases between. As DNA, the CDR3 is TGTGCCAGCTCGTCTGGGTCCACAAACACAGATACGCAGTATTTT. Translating it yields CASSSGSTNTDTQYF. Together with reference TRBV7-9 and TRBJ2-3, the CDR3 gives the full variable domain: DTGVSQNPRHKITKRGQNVTFRCDPISEHNRLYWYRQTLGQGPEFLTYFQNEAQLEKSRLLSDRFSAERPKGSFSTLEIQRTEQGDSAMYLCASSSGSTNTDTQYFGPGTRLTVL.

The chain carries TRBV19 and TRBJ2-5; D might be TRBD1 (6 bases). V was trimmed by 5 bases and J by 2 bases, leaving 6 bases between them. CDR3 length equals 12 residues. Germline V gives CDR1 LNHDA, CDR2 SQIVND (reference sequence). Written as DNA, the CDR3 is TGTGCCAGTAGTCAGGGGCAAGAGACCCAGTACTTC. Amino acids: CASSQGQETQYF. Full variable domain (outside the CDR3, taken from reference TRBV19 and TRBJ2-5): DGGITQSPKYLFRKEGQNVTLSCEQNLNHDAMYWYRQDPGQGLRLIYYSQIVNDFQKGDIAEGYSVSREKKESFPLTVTSAQKNPTAFYLCASSQGQETQYFGPGTRLLVL.

The CDR3 DNA reads as TGCGCCAGCAGCTTGGAACTAGCTGCCGGGCAGTTCTTC. As protein: CASSLELAAGQFF. V is TRBV5-1 and J is TRBJ2-1, with a possible D match to TRBD2 (6 bases). CDR3 size: 13 residues. Per the germline V gene, CDR1 is SGHRS and CDR2 is YFSETQ. V was cut by 0 bases and J by 12 bases, with 13 bases left in between.

The chain combines TRBV2 with TRBJ2-5, with 10 nucleotides matching TRBD2. J was trimmed by 5 bases and V by 4 bases; bases with no gene match: 4. The CDR3 has 14 residues. Germline CDR1 SNHLY, CDR2 FYNNEI. The CDR3 loop reads CASSGAGGRETQYF. As DNA, the CDR3 is TGTGCCAGCAGTGGAGCGGGGGGGCGGGAGACCCAGTACTTC.

The rearrangement links TRBV30 to TRBJ2-1, with TRBD2 matching 13 bases. V lost 0 bases, J lost 6 bases, and 5 bases stayed unmatched. This CDR3 is built from 16 residues. Germline values: CDR1 GTSNPN, CDR2 SVGIG (reference sequence). The CDR3: CAWSVWTSGSGNEQFF. The CDR3 DNA reads as TGTGCCTGGAGTGTGTGGACTAGCGGGAGTGGCAATGAGCAGTTCTTC.

This rearrangement joins TRBV29-1 to TRBJ1-1, with a possible D match to TRBD1 (5 bases). CDR1 is SQVTM, CDR2 ANQGSEA, per germline. Trimming pared 4 bases from V and 4 bases from J, leaving 10 bases between. This CDR3 region has 12 residues. This CDR3 is CSVAPGPTEAFF. The CDR3 coding sequence is TGCAGCGTTGCCCCAGGGCCCACTGAAGCTTTCTTT.

The chain combines TRBV5-6 with TRBJ2-7; 8 nucleotides agree with TRBD1. The CDR3 has 15 amino acids. Losses at the gene ends were 2 bases for V and 1 base for J; bases not matched to a gene: 5. Germline V gene lookup returns CDR1 SGHDT and CDR2 YYEEEE. This CDR3 reads CASSFGDRLSYEQYF. The CDR3 nucleotides read TGTGCCAGCAGCTTTGGGGACAGGCTTTCCTACGAGCAGTACTTC.

With regard to this clone: The identical CDR3 is also encoded by other nucleotide sequences in the sample. CDR3: CASSFRDRGWTEAFF. CDR3 in DNA: TGTGCCAGCAGCTTCCGGGACAGGGGCTGGACTGAAGCTTTCTTT. V usage is TRBV5-8 and J usage is TRBJ1-1; the match to TRBD1 covers 10 bases. In germline, CDR1 is SGHTS, CDR2 YDEGEE. The V and J ends lost 2 bases and 5 bases, in that order; junction bases with no gene match: 6. This CDR3 contains 15 residues.

This sequence joins TRBV11-2 and TRBJ2-1, with 8 bases lining up with TRBD2. The CDR3 covers 14 residues. The V gene end was trimmed by 5 bases and the J gene end by 7 bases; junction bases not matched to a gene: 7. Germline V gene data show CDR1 as SGHAT and CDR2 as FQNNGV. The CDR3 spells CASSPGLALNEQFF. Here the CDR3 DNA reads TGTGCCAGCAGCCCCGGACTAGCTCTTAATGAGCAGTTCTTC.